This TCR beta chain was observed in a study of T cells after yellow fever vaccination. This clonotype was seen ten or more times. UMIs were added to TCR cDNA along with a universal primer site when it was made by 5'RACE template switching. Each CDR3 protein is one row after TCRdb ran MiXCR on the 5' RACE reads. The sample has approximately 32,000 distinct CDR3 sequences, 6.6% seen once. General study findings and limits: Among primary-vaccination clones, most reappeared after the booster, at approximately 96% for CD4 and under 90% for CD8.

This receptor was taken from a man between 18 and 35 years old who received the YFV17D yellow fever vaccine. The input for sequencing was PBMCs, either bulk or a sorted T-cell subset (CD4+, CD8+, memory, or dextramer-sorted; not recorded which), taken on the day of the first yellow fever vaccination.

CDR3 loop: CASSYSLGGLDGYTF. CDR3 in DNA: TGTGCCAGCAGTTACTCCCTCGGAGGGCTGGATGGCTACACCTTC. The chain has TRBV6-5 and TRBJ1-2; D is ambiguous. V was pared by 0 bases and J by 6 bases, with 14 bases between. The CDR3 is 15 amino acids. CDR1 is MNHEY, CDR2 SVGAGI, per germline.